This T cell receptor beta chain was captured in a study of spatial heterogeneity in lung cancer. The V end was cut by 1 base, the J end by 3 bases, with 13 bases between. The CDR3 has 16 amino acids. CDR1 SGHTA and CDR2 FQGNSA come from the germline V gene. From the 5' RACE reads, TCRdb called clonotypes with MiXCR, one entry per CDR3 protein. The sample consists of 20,000 to 30,000 distinct CDR3 sequences, roughly 12% of them appearing once. In regard to this clonotype: A much larger clonotype is one base distant, so this may be a read error.

Time point defined: sample taken at primary tumor resection. Material for sequencing was whole RNA from tumor, nontumor lung or frozen PBMC, left unsorted. The chain has TRBV7-2 and TRBJ2-1; possible D gene TRBD2, 6 bases. The material sequenced was PBMCs, taken at surgery. The TCR comes from a female donor with early-stage non-small cell lung cancer. The CDR3 DNA reads as TGTGCCAGCAGCTTAGTGGAGGGAGCGGTCTACAATGAGCAGTTCTTC. Encoded protein: CASSLVEGAVYNEQFF.